This entry lists 30 T cell receptor beta chains sequenced from one sample in a study of blood T cell repertoires in COVID-19. TCRdb's copy holds only in-frame clones and misses some; the assay was immunoSEQ multiplex PCR. The sample holds more than 85,000 clones, under 80% seen once. Sequencing was carried out using peripheral blood. Receptor source: a woman aged 70-85 years with acute or convalescent COVID-19.

V usage is TRBV2 and J usage is TRBJ1-4, with D tentatively TRBD1 (5 bases). This CDR3 is 14 amino acids long. Looked up from germline, CDR1 is SNHLY and CDR2 is FYNNEI. V lost 7 bases and J lost 6, with 15 bases in between. The CDR3 DNA sequence: TGTGCCAGCAAGACGTTAAGACAGCATGAAAAACTGTTTTTT. This encodes CASKTLRQHEKLFF.

The rearrangement links TRBV3-1 (or the pseudogene TRBV3-2) to TRBJ1-2, with 7 bases identical to TRBD1. V lost 3 bases to trimming and J lost 8 bases; unmatched junction nucleotides: 6. Per germline, CDR1 LGHDT and CDR2 YNNKEL (reference sequence). This CDR3 is built from 13 residues. Here the CDR3 DNA reads TGTGCCAGCAGCCAGAAGGGGGCTGTAGGCTACACCTTC. It codes for CASSQKGAVGYTF.

V and J are TRBV2 and TRBJ2-3, with D maybe TRBD2 (5 bases). This CDR3 contains 15 residues. CDR1 is SNHLY and CDR2 is FYNNEI in the germline V gene. With 6 bases removed from V and 3 bases from J, the gap between germline ends came to 16 bases. The CDR3 loop is CASRGAARMTDTQYF. The CDR3 DNA reads TGTGCCAGCAGAGGAGCGGCGAGGATGACAGATACGCAGTATTTT.

This clone has just one count. The J gene is TRBJ1-1, the V gene TRBV11-2, with D possibly matching TRBD1 (5 bases). The V end lost 5 bases, the J end lost 4 bases, and 20 bases lay between the germline ends. The CDR3 spans 16 residues. Per the germline V gene, CDR1 is SGHAT and CDR2 is FQNNGV. CDR3 DNA sequence: TGTGCCAGCAGCCTACTGGGCCAGGGAAGAGGCACTGAAGCTTTCTTT. It is translated as CASSLLGQGRGTEAFF.

V is TRBV5-5 and J is TRBJ1-5; D call uncertain. Trimming removed 4 bases from V and 5 bases from J, with 13 bases in between. Germline loops: CDR1 SGHKS, CDR2 YYEKEE (reference sequence). This CDR3 spans 14 amino acids. The CDR3 DNA sequence: TGTGCCAGCAGCACCGAAGACGCGGATCAGCCCCAGCATTTT. Translation gives CASSTEDADQPQHF. Full variable domain (rest looked up from reference TRBV5-5 and TRBJ1-5): DAGVTQSPTHLIKTRGQQVTLRCSPISGHKSVSWYQQVLGQGPQFIFQYYEKEERGRGNFPDRFSARQFPNYSSELNVNALLLGDSALYLCASSTEDADQPQHFGDGTRLSIL.

This clone occurred once. The V and J genes are TRBV3-1 (or the pseudogene TRBV3-2) and TRBJ2-3, with 7 bases aligning to TRBD1. V was clipped by 1 base and J by 2 bases; unmatched bases: 3. The CDR3 is made up of 15 amino acids. Germline lookup yields CDR1 LGHDT and CDR2 YNNKEL (reference sequence). The CDR3 sequence is CASSQGDRNTDTQYF. As DNA, the CDR3 is TGTGCCAGCAGCCAAGGGGACAGAAACACAGATACGCAGTATTTT.

The rearrangement links TRBV11-2 to TRBJ2-1; 9 nucleotides align to TRBD1. CDR3 length: 16 amino acids. V lost 1 base and J lost 9; bases outside the gene matches: 10. The germline V gene has CDR1 SGHAT and CDR2 FQNNGV. The CDR3: CASSLAGTGYWGEQFF. CDR3 nucleotides: TGTGCCAGCAGCTTAGCGGGGACAGGGTATTGGGGTGAGCAGTTCTTC.

The chain employs TRBV9 and TRBJ1-2; tentatively, D is TRBD1 (5 bases). Trimming stripped 2 bases from V and 5 bases from J, with 16 bases between. CDR3 length: 15 residues. Germline V gene sequence: CDR1 SGDLS, CDR2 YYNGEE. Written as DNA, the CDR3 is TGTGCCAGCAGCGTCTCCCCCGGGACTCATTATGGCTACACCTTC. Amino acids: CASSVSPGTHYGYTF.

This chain joins TRBV5-1 and TRBJ1-2, with 12 bases matching TRBD1. CDR1 and CDR2 from the germline V gene are SGHRS and YFSETQ. Trimming cost V 0 bases and J 12 bases; bases outside gene matches: 9. The CDR3 extends over 15 amino acids. CDR3 sequence: CASSLVGTGGAGDTF. In nucleotides, the CDR3 is TGCGCCAGCAGCTTGGTCGGGACAGGGGGCGCCGGGGACACCTTC.

The J gene is TRBJ1-5, the V gene TRBV5-1, with TRBD1 matching 11 bases. From germline, CDR1 is SGHRS and CDR2 YFSETQ. V was clipped by 3 bases and J by 9 bases; unmatched bases: 5. The CDR3 consists of 14 residues. The CDR3 spells CASSSGQGVSPQHF. The CDR3 DNA follows: TGCGCCAGCAGCTCGGGACAGGGGGTTTCGCCCCAGCATTTT.

The chain uses TRBV6-5 and TRBJ1-1; 8 nucleotides match TRBD1. Unmatched junction bases numbered 5, after V lost 2 bases and J lost 0 bases. The CDR3 runs 16 residues. Per the germline V gene, CDR1 is MNHEY and CDR2 is SVGAGI. The CDR3 DNA reads as TGTGCCAGCAGTTACCTGGGACAGGCGATGAACACTGAAGCTTTCTTT. This encodes CASSYLGQAMNTEAFF.

This clone turned up a few times. V is TRBV2 and J is TRBJ2-3; a weak D match, TRBD1 (6 bases). The CDR3 length is 15 residues. The germline gives CDR1 SNHLY, CDR2 FYNNEI. V dropped 3 bases and J dropped 3 bases, with 13 bases sitting between them. CDR3 in DNA: TGTGCCAGCAGTGAGGACAGATGGTCGACAGATACGCAGTATTTT. Protein: CASSEDRWSTDTQYF.

V usage is TRBV5-1 and J usage is TRBJ2-3; 9 nucleotides match TRBD1. Germline CDR1 SGHRS, CDR2 YFSETQ. The V and J ends lost 1 base and 7 bases, in that order; junction bases with no gene match: 10. This CDR3 is built from 16 residues. The CDR3 DNA reads as TGCGCCAGCAGCTTGCTACAGGGGGCTGGTCAGAATACGCAGTATTTT. This encodes CASSLLQGAGQNTQYF.

J is TRBJ2-3 and V is TRBV4-3; the D gene is possibly TRBD2 (5 bases). V gave up 1 base and J gave up 4 bases, with 15 bases separating them. The CDR3 is 16 residues long. Per the germline V gene, CDR1 is LGHNA and CDR2 is YSLEER. The CDR3 DNA reads TGCGCCAGCAGCCAAGGCTCCCCTGGGAGCGCAGATACGCAGTATTTT. Translation: CASSQGSPGSADTQYF.

The chain combines TRBV28 with TRBJ2-1; TRBD2 matches 10 bases. V trimming: 10 bases; J trimming: 4 bases; junction bases outside the gene matches: 10. This CDR3 spans 15 amino acids. CDR1 is MDHEN and CDR2 is SYDVKM in the germline V gene. CDR3 loop: CATKSLAGVYNEQFF. The CDR3 coding sequence is TGTGCCACCAAATCCCTAGCGGGGGTATACAATGAGCAGTTCTTC.

The genes are TRBV5-8 and TRBJ1-5; D perhaps matches TRBD1 (5 bases). The CDR3 extends over 13 amino acids. Trimming cost V 2 bases and J 4 bases, with 7 bases left between them. Germline values: CDR1 SGHTS, CDR2 YDEGEE. The CDR3 region is CASSFDRNQPQHF. The CDR3 DNA reads TGTGCCAGCAGCTTCGACAGAAATCAGCCCCAGCATTTT.

The V call is TRBV5-1, the J call TRBJ2-3, with TRBD1 matching over 8 bases. The germline gives CDR1 SGHRS, CDR2 YFSETQ. With 4 bases clipped from V and 5 bases from J, the junction kept 9 bases outside the gene matches. The CDR3 contains 15 residues. The CDR3 here is CASSVGQGAIDTQYF. The CDR3 region has the DNA TGCGCCAGCAGCGTCGGACAGGGAGCTATAGATACGCAGTATTTT.

The CDR3 is CASSTNRGSGNTIYF. CDR3 coding DNA: TGTGCCAGCAGCACCAACAGGGGCTCTGGAAACACCATATATTTT. The V and J genes are TRBV9 and TRBJ1-3; 7 bases match TRBD1. CDR1 is SGDLS and CDR2 is YYNGEE in the germline V gene. This CDR3 comprises 15 residues. V shed 4 bases, J shed 0 bases, and the junction held 4 bases outside the gene matches.

V and J are TRBV18 and TRBJ1-1; D ambiguous. This CDR3 spans 13 amino acids. CDR1 is KGHSH, CDR2 LQKENI, per germline. V gave up 3 bases and J gave up 6 bases, with 11 bases separating them. The CDR3 spells CASSPVGDSEAFF. For the CDR3, the DNA is TGTGCCAGCTCACCTGTAGGAGACTCTGAAGCTTTCTTT.

The sample holds one count of this clone. The V and J genes are TRBV4-3 and TRBJ2-5; TRBD1 agrees at 8 bases. The CDR3 runs to 16 residues. From germline, CDR1 is LGHNA and CDR2 YSLEER. J lost 5 bases, V lost 3 bases, and 11 bases had no gene match. The CDR3 sequence is CASSQGGRGLGETQYF. DNA of the CDR3: TGCGCCAGCAGCCAGGGGGGCAGGGGGCTCGGGGAGACCCAGTACTTC.

This clone appeared a single time. The chain joins TRBV27 to TRBJ1-6; unclear D gene. The CDR3 sequence is 13 residues long. Per the germline V gene, CDR1 is MNHEY and CDR2 is SMNVEV (reference sequence). Deletions cut 6 bases from V and 6 bases from J, with 9 bases between. The CDR3 region is CASRPVPNSPLHF. The CDR3, as DNA: TGTGCCAGCAGGCCAGTTCCTAATTCACCCCTCCACTTT.

CDR3 in DNA: TGTGCCAGTAGTATCTCCACGACAGGTCGGACCGGGGAGCTGTTTTTT. As protein: CASSISTTGRTGELFF. This chain joins TRBV19 and TRBJ2-2; D is perhaps TRBD1 (6 bases). V dropped 3 bases and J dropped 5 bases, with 16 bases sitting between them. CDR3 size: 16 residues. Germline loops: CDR1 LNHDA, CDR2 SQIVND (reference sequence).

The rearrangement uses TRBV6-1 and TRBJ2-3; 11 bases agree with TRBD2. The germline gives CDR1 MNHNS, CDR2 SASEGT. The CDR3 runs 14 residues. V gave up 0 bases and J gave up 14 bases; unmatched junction bases: 7. The CDR3 protein is CASSEAYRGTSGYF. The CDR3 DNA is TGTGCCAGCAGTGAAGCGTATCGAGGGACTAGCGGGTATTTT.

The gene calls are TRBV2 and TRBJ2-5, with 9 bases lining up with TRBD1. J was trimmed by 1 base and V by 9 bases; bases with no gene match: 6. Germline V CDR1 and CDR2: SNHLY, FYNNEI. The CDR3 covers 14 residues. The CDR3 bases are TGTGCCAGTAGCCGGGACAGGGCCCAAGAGACCCAGTACTTC. Translating gives CASSRDRAQETQYF.

V and J are TRBV19 and TRBJ1-1, with TRBD1 matching 10 bases. CDR3 length equals 11 residues. Trimming took 6 bases from V and 8 from J; bases not matched to a gene: 0. Looked up from germline, CDR1 is LNHDA and CDR2 is SQIVND (reference sequence). As DNA, the CDR3 is TGTGCCAGTAGGGACAGGGGGGAAGCTTTCTTT. Translation gives CASRDRGEAFF. Full variable domain (remainder filled in from reference TRBV19 and TRBJ1-1): DGGITQSPKYLFRKEGQNVTLSCEQNLNHDAMYWYRQDPGQGLRLIYYSQIVNDFQKGDIAEGYSVSREKKESFPLTVTSAQKNPTAFYLCASRDRGEAFFGQGTRLTVV.

The rearrangement uses TRBV28 and TRBJ1-2, with no clear D. Per germline, CDR1 MDHEN and CDR2 SYDVKM. V was clipped by 8 bases and J by 0 bases, with 13 bases between them. There are 14 residues in the CDR3. The CDR3 loop reads CASLPGWANYGYTF. In DNA, the CDR3 is TGTGCCAGCCTACCGGGGTGGGCTAACTATGGCTACACCTTC.

A few counts support this clone. J is TRBJ2-1 and V is TRBV11-3; 10 positions agree with TRBD1. CDR3 length: 14 residues. Germline trimming cut 5 bases from V and 5 bases from J; bases unmatched to any gene: 3. CDR1 and CDR2 from the germline V gene are SGHNT and YENEEA. Here the CDR3 DNA reads TGTGCCAGCAGCGGGACAGGGGTTGACAATGAGCAGTTCTTC. Encoded protein: CASSGTGVDNEQFF.

This rearrangement joins TRBV3-1 (or the pseudogene TRBV3-2) to TRBJ2-6; 9 bases align to TRBD1. The CDR3 length is 16 residues. Germline CDR1 LGHDT, CDR2 YNNKEL (reference sequence). J was trimmed by 4 bases and V by 2 bases; bases with no gene match: 3. The CDR3 DNA sequence: TGTGCCAGCAGCCAAACAGGGGGCCTGGGGGCCAACGTCCTGACTTTC. Its translation is CASSQTGGLGANVLTF.

This sequence joins TRBV3-1 (or the pseudogene TRBV3-2) and TRBJ2-1; D might be TRBD2 (5 bases). The CDR3 has 11 amino acids. The V gene lost 0 bases and the J gene lost 15 bases, with 9 bases spanning the gap. CDR1 and CDR2 (germline): LGHDT, YNNKEL (reference sequence). CDR3 in amino acids: CASSQELAWFF. DNA of the CDR3: TGTGCCAGCAGCCAAGAGCTAGCATGGTTCTTC.

V is TRBV5-1 and J is TRBJ2-4, with 12 nucleotides matching TRBD1. The CDR3 extends over 18 amino acids. J lost 1 base, V lost 4 bases, and 9 bases had no gene match. Germline CDR1 SGHRS, CDR2 YFSETQ. CDR3 in amino acids: CASSKEGQGALAKNIQYF. CDR3 in DNA: TGCGCCAGCAGCAAGGAGGGACAGGGGGCTCTGGCCAAAAACATTCAGTACTTC.